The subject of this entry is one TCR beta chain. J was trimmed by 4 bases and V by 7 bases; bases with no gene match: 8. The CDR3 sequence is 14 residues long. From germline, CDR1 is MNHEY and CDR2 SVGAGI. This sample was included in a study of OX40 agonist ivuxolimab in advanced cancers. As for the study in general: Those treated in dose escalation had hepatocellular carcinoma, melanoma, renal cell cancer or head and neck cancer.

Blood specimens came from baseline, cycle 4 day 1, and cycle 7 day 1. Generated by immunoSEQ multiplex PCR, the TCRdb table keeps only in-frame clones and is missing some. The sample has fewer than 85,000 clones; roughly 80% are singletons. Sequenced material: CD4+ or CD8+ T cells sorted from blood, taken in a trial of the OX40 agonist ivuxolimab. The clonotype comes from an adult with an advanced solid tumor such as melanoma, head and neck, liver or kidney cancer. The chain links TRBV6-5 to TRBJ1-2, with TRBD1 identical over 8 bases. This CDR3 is CASKINQGAYGYTF. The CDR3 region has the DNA TGTGCCAGCAAAATAAATCAGGGGGCCTATGGCTACACCTTC.